This entry describes one T cell receptor beta chain. Its cognate antigen is unknown. The sample is drawn from a study of cytomegalovirus exposure and HLA in healthy donors. The study, taken as a whole, reports: In a later analysis, several top co-occurrence clusters appeared linked to parvovirus B19, influenza, CMV and Epstein-Barr virus.

60 Vbeta and 13 Jbeta primers were used in PCR. In the source study's methods: About 10 million of tens of millions of unique TCR beta chains were shared, per a later count. Sequencing used immunoSEQ multiplex PCR; TCRdb keeps in-frame clones, though not all of them. The V and J calls and clone size were taken over from that table, and D and trimming were inferred from the DNA. There are some 130,000 clones in the sample; 79% occur only once, and 5% to 8.5% lies in the top ten. This receptor was identified in a man aged 35 to 55 in good health and CMV-seropositive. The source material was PBMCs.

The CDR3 bases are TGTGCCACCAGCAGTTTAACTAGCGGGAGAATGGAGCAGTTCTTC. The encoded protein is CATSSLTSGRMEQFF. This sequence joins TRBV15 and TRBJ2-1, with 11 bases identical to TRBD2. With 3 bases clipped from V and 10 bases from J, the junction kept 8 bases outside the gene matches. The CDR3 spans 15 residues. Germline lookup yields CDR1 LNHNV and CDR2 YYDKDF (reference sequence).